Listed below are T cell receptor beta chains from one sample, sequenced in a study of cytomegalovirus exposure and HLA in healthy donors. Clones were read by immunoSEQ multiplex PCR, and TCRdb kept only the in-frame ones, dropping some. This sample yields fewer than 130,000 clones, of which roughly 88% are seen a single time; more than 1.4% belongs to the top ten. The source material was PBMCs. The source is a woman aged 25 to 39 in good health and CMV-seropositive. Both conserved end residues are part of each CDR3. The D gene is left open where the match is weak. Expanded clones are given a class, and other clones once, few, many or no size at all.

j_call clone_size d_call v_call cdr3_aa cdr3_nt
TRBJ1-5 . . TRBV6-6 CASSYGPGEGNQPQHF TGTGCCAGCAGTTACGGACCGGGGGAAGGCAATCAGCCCCAGCATTTT
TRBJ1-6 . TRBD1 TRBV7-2 CATGQVPPSPLHF TGTGCCACCGGACAGGTCCCTCCTTCACCCCTCCACTTT
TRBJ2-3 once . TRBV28 CASRVQGADTQYF TGTGCCAGCAGAGTACAGGGCGCAGATACGCAGTATTTT
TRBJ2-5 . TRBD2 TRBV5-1 CASSSGLASGETQYF TGCGCCAGCAGCTCCGGACTAGCGTCAGGGGAGACCCAGTACTTC
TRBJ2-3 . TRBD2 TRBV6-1 CASSEFVAGDTDTQYF TGTGCCAGCAGTGAATTCGTAGCGGGAGACACAGATACGCAGTATTTT
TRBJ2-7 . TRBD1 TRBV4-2 CASSQQGAPGEQYF TGTGCCAGCAGCCAACAGGGGGCGCCTGGGGAGCAGTACTTC
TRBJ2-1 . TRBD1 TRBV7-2 CASSLPGGFNEQFF TGTGCCAGCAGCTTACCAGGGGGTTTTAATGAGCAGTTCTTC
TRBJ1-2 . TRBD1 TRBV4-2 CASSRPGQGARDYGYTF TGTGCCAGCAGCCGCCCGGGACAGGGGGCGAGGGACTATGGCTACACCTTC
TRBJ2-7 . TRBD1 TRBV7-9 CATSIADRDREQYF TGTGCCACCTCGATTGCGGACAGGGACCGCGAGCAGTACTTC
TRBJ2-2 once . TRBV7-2 CASSLDGGPSGELFF TGTGCCAGCAGCTTAGACGGAGGGCCCAGCGGGGAGCTGTTTTTT
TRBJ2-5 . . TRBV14 CASSQGRLDLQETQYF TGTGCCAGCAGCCAGGGGAGACTAGACTTACAAGAGACCCAGTACTTC
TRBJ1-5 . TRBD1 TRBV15 CATSRAGQAQHF TGTGCCACCAGCAGAGCCGGACAGGCCCAGCATTTT
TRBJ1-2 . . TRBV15 CATSRAGTAYGYTF TGTGCCACCAGCAGAGCCGGGACTGCCTATGGCTACACCTTC
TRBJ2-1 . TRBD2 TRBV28 CASRSGTSGRVPIF TGTGCCAGCAGATCCGGGACTAGCGGGAGGGTCCCCATCTTC
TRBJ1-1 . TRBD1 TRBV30 CAGDRGGTEAFF TGTGCCGGGGACAGGGGGGGCACTGAAGCTTTCTTT
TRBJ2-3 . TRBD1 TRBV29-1 CSVLGTGWTDTQYF TGCAGCGTTCTGGGGACAGGGTGGACAGATACGCAGTATTTT
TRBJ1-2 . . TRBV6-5 CASRGLGGARGYTF TGTGCCAGCAGGGGCCTGGGGGGGGCGCGTGGCTACACCTTC
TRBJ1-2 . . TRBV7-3 CASSFEHDYTF TGTGCCAGCAGCTTCGAACACGACTACACCTTC
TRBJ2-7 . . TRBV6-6 CASSYLSGILYEQYF TGTGCCAGCAGTTATTTGTCGGGGATTCTCTACGAGCAGTACTTC
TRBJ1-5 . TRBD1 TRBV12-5 CASGFFGTGGPISNQPQHF TGTGCTAGTGGTTTCTTCGGGACAGGGGGCCCCATAAGCAATCAGCCCCAGCATTTT
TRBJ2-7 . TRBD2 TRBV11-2 CASSLGLAGPSYEQYF TGTGCCAGCAGCTTAGGCCTAGCGGGACCCTCCTACGAGCAGTACTTC
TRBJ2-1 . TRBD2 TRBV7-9 CASSPPGLAGNEQFF TGTGCCAGCAGCCCCCCAGGACTAGCGGGCAATGAGCAGTTCTTC
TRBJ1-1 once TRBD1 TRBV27 CASSTSGGSTEAFF TGTGCCAGCAGTACATCAGGGGGTAGCACTGAAGCTTTCTTT
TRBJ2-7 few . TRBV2 CASSSGVWEQYF TGTGCCAGCAGCTCGGGGGTTTGGGAGCAGTACTTC
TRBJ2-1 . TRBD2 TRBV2 CASSLAGAGEQFF TGTGCCAGCAGCCTAGCGGGAGCTGGGGAGCAGTTCTTC
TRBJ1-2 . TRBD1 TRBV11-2 CASSLDRATGYTF TGTGCCAGCAGCTTGGACAGGGCAACTGGCTACACCTTC
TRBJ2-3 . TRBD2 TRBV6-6 CASSSLGTSRTDTQYF TGTGCCAGCAGTTCCCTAGGGACTAGTCGCACAGATACGCAGTATTTT
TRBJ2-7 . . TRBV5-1 CASSSGQGGYEQYF TGCGCCAGCAGCTCCGGACAGGGAGGGTACGAGCAGTACTTC
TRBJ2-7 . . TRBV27 CASSTDSGNEQYF TGTGCCAGCAGTACCGACTCAGGGAACGAGCAGTACTTC
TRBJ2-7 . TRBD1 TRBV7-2 CASSLAGTGRYEQYF TGTGCCAGCAGCTTAGCCGGGACAGGGCGATACGAGCAGTACTTC
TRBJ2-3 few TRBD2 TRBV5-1 CASSASGGNVRGTQYF TGCGCCAGCAGCGCTTCGGGAGGGAACGTTAGGGGTACGCAGTATTTT
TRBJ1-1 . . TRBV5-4 CASSLGLLEMNTEAFF TGTGCCAGCAGCCTGGGACTTCTCGAGATGAACACTGAAGCTTTCTTT
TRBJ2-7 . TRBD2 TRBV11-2 CASSARGGYEQYF TGTGCCAGCAGCGCCCGGGGGGGCTACGAGCAGTACTTC
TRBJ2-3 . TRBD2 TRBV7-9 CASKPSGVTDTQYF TGTGCCAGCAAGCCCAGCGGGGTCACAGATACGCAGTATTTT
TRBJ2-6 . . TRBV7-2 CASSLRAVSSGANVLTF TGTGCCAGCAGCCTGAGGGCAGTAAGCTCTGGGGCCAACGTCCTGACTTTC
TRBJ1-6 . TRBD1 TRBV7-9 CASSWTGGEPLHF TGTGCCAGCAGTTGGACAGGGGGTGAACCCCTCCACTTT
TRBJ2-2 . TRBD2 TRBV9 CASSVPGGPGTGELFF TGTGCCAGCAGCGTTCCGGGGGGGCCTGGGACCGGGGAGCTGTTTTTT
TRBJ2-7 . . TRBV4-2 CASSQDRSSAHYEQYF TGTGCCAGCAGCCAAGATCGGTCTAGCGCCCACTACGAGCAGTACTTC
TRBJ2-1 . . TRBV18 CASSHGQLDEQFF TGTGCCAGCTCCCACGGACAGTTGGATGAGCAGTTCTTC
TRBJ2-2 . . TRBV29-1 CSVGGKYTGELFF TGCAGCGTTGGCGGGAAGTACACCGGGGAGCTGTTTTTT
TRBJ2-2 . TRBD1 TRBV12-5 CASGLGTGVPGELFF TGTGCTAGTGGTTTGGGGACAGGGGTCCCCGGGGAGCTGTTTTTT
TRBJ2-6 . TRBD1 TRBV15 CATSERQGLGANVLTF TGTGCCACCAGCGAACGACAGGGCCTCGGGGCCAACGTCCTGACTTTC
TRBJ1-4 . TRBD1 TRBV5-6 CASSPTRQGAGVREKLFF TGTGCCAGCAGCCCGACGAGACAGGGGGCGGGGGTGCGTGAAAAACTGTTTTTT
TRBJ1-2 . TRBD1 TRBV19 CASSIDLWLTGGAFYGYTF TGTGCCAGTAGTATAGATCTATGGCTGACAGGGGGCGCTTTCTATGGCTACACCTTC
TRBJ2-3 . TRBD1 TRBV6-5 CASRRFGTGLDTQYF TGTGCCAGCAGACGGTTCGGGACAGGGCTAGATACGCAGTATTTT
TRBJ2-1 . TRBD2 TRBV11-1 CASSSRGGLGNEQFF TGTGCCAGCAGCTCCCGCGGGGGGCTAGGGAATGAGCAGTTCTTC
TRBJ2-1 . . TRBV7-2 CASSLERVAEQFF TGTGCCAGCAGCTTAGAGAGGGTTGCTGAGCAGTTCTTC
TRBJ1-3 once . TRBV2 CATNGRAGNTIYF TGTGCCACTAATGGGAGGGCTGGAAACACCATATATTTT
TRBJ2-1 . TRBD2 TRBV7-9 CASSLRGRSGRVLGEQFF TGTGCCAGCAGCTTAAGGGGGCGGAGCGGGAGGGTATTAGGTGAGCAGTTCTTC